What follows are 9 T cell receptor beta chains derived from one specimen sequenced in a study of cytomegalovirus exposure and HLA in healthy donors. It was with 60 Vbeta and 13 Jbeta primers that the PCR ran. Using immunoSEQ multiplex PCR, the repertoire was profiled, and TCRdb retains in-frame clones only, with some absent. The sample lists about 160,000 clones, roughly 79% occurring once. The sequencing sample was made of PBMCs. All receptors derive from a young man in good health and CMV-seronegative.

V gene TRBV14 combines with J gene TRBJ1-2; D may be TRBD1 (5 bases). This CDR3 spans 13 amino acids. V was clipped by 2 bases and J by 1 base, with 5 bases between them. Germline CDR1 is SGHDN and CDR2 is FVKESK. CDR3 sequence (DNA): TGTGCCAGCAGCCAAAGGGGTAACTATGGCTACACCTTC. Its translation is CASSQRGNYGYTF.

The table lists this clone with a count of one. The chain has TRBV28 and TRBJ2-3; 10 positions match TRBD1. The CDR3 covers 16 residues. V gave up 2 bases and J gave up 2 bases; unmatched junction bases: 4. Per the germline V gene, CDR1 is MDHEN and CDR2 is SYDVKM. CDR3 nucleotide sequence: TGTGCCAGCAGTTTACCGGGACAGGGGATCACAGATACGCAGTATTTT. Translated, it gives CASSLPGQGITDTQYF.

The chain links TRBV4-1 to TRBJ2-2, with D hard to call. CDR1 is MGHRA and CDR2 is YSYEKL in the germline V gene. V was shortened by 3 bases and J by 7 bases, with 12 bases between the two germline ends. The CDR3 runs 14 residues. As DNA, the CDR3 is TGCGCCAGCAGCCAGGCGATCAGAGGCGGGGAGCTGTTTTTT. It yields the protein CASSQAIRGGELFF.

The V gene is TRBV18, the J gene TRBJ2-5; D is uncertain. The J call may be incorrect, as the DNA end agrees better with TRBJ2-7. The CDR3 is made up of 13 amino acids. Germline V lookup: CDR1 KGHSH, CDR2 LQKENI. CDR3 DNA sequence: TGTGCCAGCTCACCTTCAGGATCCTACGAGCAGTACTTC. This encodes CASSPSGSYEQYF.

This chain links TRBV5-1 with TRBJ2-2, with D possibly matching TRBD1 (7 bases). V dropped 10 bases and J dropped 3 bases, with 13 bases sitting between them. CDR1 is SGHRS, CDR2 YFSETQ, per germline. This CDR3 has 13 residues. The CDR3 sequence: CAGRDRDTGELFF. CDR3 DNA sequence: TGCGCCGGGCGGGACAGAGACACCGGGGAGCTGTTTTTT.

Concerning this clone: The junction shows a germline mismatch at one end, possibly a read error. V and J are TRBV7-7 and TRBJ1-4; TRBD1 might be the D (6 bases). The germline gives CDR1 SSHAT, CDR2 FNYEAQ (reference sequence). The CDR3 runs 15 residues. This CDR3 reads CASSLSPGHQEKLFF. Written as DNA, the CDR3 is TGTGCTAGCAGCTTAAGTCCGGGACACCAAGAAAAACTGTTTTTT.

The chain combines TRBV30 with TRBJ1-5; D not certain. Germline V gives CDR1 GTSNPN, CDR2 SVGIG (reference sequence). V was clipped by 1 base and J by 0 bases, with 16 bases between them. The CDR3 spans 17 residues. In DNA form, the CDR3 reads TGTGCCTGGAGTGGCTCCCGGGATTTTTTTAGCAATCAGCCCCAGCATTTT. This encodes CAWSGSRDFFSNQPQHF. The complete variable domain, with remaining parts taken from reference TRBV30 and TRBJ1-5, reads SQTIHQWPATLVQPVGSPLSLECTVEGTSNPNLYWYRQAAGRGLQLLFYSVGIGQISSEVPQNLSASRPQDRQFILSSKKLLLSDSGFYLCAWSGSRDFFSNQPQHFGDGTRLSIL.

For this clone: One end of the junction is discordant with germline, which a read error may explain. This rearrangement joins TRBV30 to TRBJ2-5; the D gene is possibly TRBD2 (6 bases). Germline CDR1 and CDR2: GTSNPN and SVGIG (reference sequence). This CDR3 has 15 amino acids. This CDR3 reads CACRRGSGAQDTQYF. CDR3 in DNA: TGTGCCTGCCGACGGGGGTCCGGGGCCCAAGATACCCAGTACTTC.

The chain employs TRBV19 and TRBJ2-3; 7 bases are shared with TRBD1. With 7 bases clipped from V and 6 bases from J, the junction kept 13 bases outside the gene matches. The CDR3 sequence is 15 residues long. The V gene's germline CDR1 is LNHDA and CDR2 SQIVND (reference sequence). The CDR3 loop is CASNDMRGHRDTQYF. The DNA of the CDR3 is TGTGCCAGTAATGACATGAGGGGGCACCGGGATACGCAGTATTTT.